One and the same sample provided the 24 T cell receptor beta chains below, sequenced in a study of CD8 T cells in Susac syndrome. Reverse transcription of roughly 0.5 to 1 ug RNA was performed with random hexamers. TCRdb analysed the immunoSEQ multiplex PCR reads with MiXCR anew, one entry per CDR3 protein. The data contain around 200,000 distinct CDR3 sequences, around 93% of them singletons. The sequencing sample was made of CD4+ T cells from PBMCs. The receptors come from a human donor with multiple sclerosis.

The count of this clonotype is one. CDR3 sequence reads: CASSLGQGMGNTEAFF. CDR3 coding DNA: TGTGCCAGCAGCCTCGGACAGGGAATGGGGAACACTGAAGCTTTCTTT. The rearrangement links TRBV27 to TRBJ1-1, with TRBD1 matching 8 bases. Germline assignment: CDR1 MNHEY and CDR2 SMNVEV (reference sequence). After removal of 6 bases from V and 1 base from J, the junction contained 10 bases not matched to a gene. The CDR3 runs to 16 residues.

CDR3 region: CASTPGGSGEDTQYF. The CDR3 DNA reads TGTGCCAGCACCCCCGGGGGGAGCGGGGAGGATACGCAGTATTTT. The V and J genes are TRBV12-3 or TRBV12-4 and TRBJ2-3; 7 bases are a match to TRBD2. CDR3 length: 15 amino acids. V lost 7 bases and J lost 6; bases outside the gene matches: 13.

The J gene is TRBJ1-6, the V gene TRBV5-6; D might be TRBD1 (5 bases). The V end was cut by 0 bases, the J end by 8 bases, with 12 bases between. Looked up from germline, CDR1 is SGHDT and CDR2 is YYEEEE. The CDR3 is made up of 15 amino acids. Written as DNA, the CDR3 is TGTGCCAGCAGCTTGGATCCGGGGGAGGATTCACCCCTCCACTTT. Protein product: CASSLDPGEDSPLHF.

This chain uses TRBV5-6 with TRBJ2-5; TRBD1 or TRBD2 may be the D gene (5 bases each). This CDR3 has 14 amino acids. Trimming removed 4 bases from V and 5 bases from J, with 15 bases in between. CDR1 and CDR2 (germline): SGHDT, YYEEEE. This CDR3 reads CASSGTGRRETQYF. CDR3 nucleotides: TGTGCCAGCAGCGGGACCGGGCGGCGGGAGACCCAGTACTTC.

The chain is built from TRBV5-1 and TRBJ2-1; 13 bases align to TRBD2. The length of the CDR3 is 18 residues. V lost 1 base to trimming and J lost 2 bases; unmatched junction nucleotides: 6. Germline V gene data show CDR1 as SGHRS and CDR2 as YFSETQ. CDR3 coding DNA: TGCGCCAGCAGCTTGCCCGGGACTAGCGGGGATACCTACAATGAGCAGTTCTTC. Protein product: CASSLPGTSGDTYNEQFF.

The gene calls are TRBV2 and TRBJ2-7; no firm D call. There are 12 residues in the CDR3. Trimming shortened V by 2 bases and J by 12 bases, and 14 bases separated the two germline ends. Looked up from germline, CDR1 is SNHLY and CDR2 is FYNNEI. CDR3: CASSEPPSSPYF. CDR3 nucleotides: TGTGCCAGCAGTGAACCCCCCAGTTCCCCGTACTTC. Complete variable domain (other parts from reference TRBV2 and TRBJ2-7): EPEVTQTPSHQVTQMGQEVILRCVPISNHLYFYWYRQILGQKVEFLVSFYNNEISEKSEIFDDQFSVERPDGSNFTLKIRSTKLEDSAMYFCASSEPPSSPYFGPGTRLTVT.

The gene calls are TRBV7-9 and TRBJ1-1; TRBD1 is a possible D gene (6 bases). Looked up from germline, CDR1 is SEHNR and CDR2 is FQNEAQ (reference sequence). With 8 bases removed from V and 10 bases from J, the gap between germline ends came to 17 bases. The CDR3 extends over 12 amino acids. CDR3 sequence reads: CASSRDNQGAFF. CDR3 sequence (DNA): TGTGCCAGCTCCCGGGACAACCAAGGAGCTTTCTTT.

The CDR3 here is CSASGGLFGRGEDTQYF. In DNA form, the CDR3 reads TGCAGTGCTAGTGGCGGGCTTTTCGGGCGGGGAGAGGATACGCAGTATTTT. The genes are TRBV20-1 and TRBJ2-3, with TRBD2 as a possible D gene (6 bases). Germline CDR1 DFQATT, CDR2 SNEGSKA (reference sequence). The CDR3 consists of 17 residues. V was shortened by 3 bases and J by 6 bases, with 25 bases between the two germline ends.

The V and J genes are TRBV20-1 and TRBJ2-6, with D perhaps matching TRBD1 (6 bases). Germline loops: CDR1 DFQATT, CDR2 SNEGSKA (reference sequence). The CDR3 length is 13 residues. CDR3 in amino acids: CGGRGSGANVLTF. The CDR3 DNA reads TGCGGCGGCAGGGGTTCTGGGGCCAACGTCCTGACTTTC.

The chain links TRBV11-3 to TRBJ1-1; perhaps TRBD1 as D (6 bases). The V and J ends lost 3 bases and 5 bases respectively, with 10 bases between them. This CDR3 is built from 13 residues. Germline CDR1 reads SGHNT; CDR2 reads YENEEA. The CDR3: CASSLRGRTEAFF. The CDR3 DNA sequence: TGTGCCAGCAGCTTGAGGGGGAGGACTGAAGCTTTCTTT.

In DNA, the CDR3 is TGCAGCGCCAACAGGGAAGCCACAGATACGCAGTATTTT. Protein product: CSANREATDTQYF. The chain recombines TRBV29-1 with TRBJ2-3, with TRBD1 as a possible D gene (6 bases). Germline-derived CDR1 and CDR2 are SQVTM and ANQGSEA. V lost 7 bases and J lost 2, with 13 bases in between. This CDR3 has 13 amino acids.

The count of this clonotype is one. The chain couples TRBV30 to TRBJ2-1, with a weak D call TRBD2 (6 bases). The CDR3 extends over 12 amino acids. CDR1 and CDR2 from the germline V gene are GTSNPN and SVGIG (reference sequence). Trimming cost V 0 bases and J 13 bases, with 13 bases left between them. This CDR3 reads CAWSVQEGLQFF. Here the CDR3 DNA reads TGTGCCTGGAGTGTACAGGAGGGCCTTCAGTTCTTC.

The V call is TRBV27, the J call TRBJ2-7, with 8 bases that match TRBD1. Germline V gene sequence: CDR1 MNHEY, CDR2 SMNVEV (reference sequence). CDR3 size: 14 residues. Germline trimming cut 3 bases from V and 6 bases from J; bases unmatched to any gene: 7. Here the CDR3 reads CASSLGAGGCEQYV. The CDR3 region has the DNA TGTGCCAGCAGTTTGGGGGCAGGGGGCTGCGAGCAGTACGTC.

V is TRBV29-1 and J is TRBJ1-1; D not resolved. The ends were cut back, 5 bases at V and 2 bases at J, with 15 bases in the middle. CDR3 length equals 14 residues. Germline V gene data show CDR1 as SQVTM and CDR2 as ANQGSEA. CDR3 residues: CSVPKGTANTEAFF. The CDR3 region has the DNA TGCAGCGTTCCCAAAGGAACAGCCAACACTGAAGCTTTCTTT.

This chain joins TRBV5-1 and TRBJ2-3; 10 positions match TRBD2. Germline loops: CDR1 SGHRS, CDR2 YFSETQ. CDR3 length equals 17 residues. Trimming took 0 bases from V and 3 from J; bases not matched to a gene: 7. The CDR3 bases are TGCGCCAGCAGCTTGGGCCTAGCGGGGGAGAATACAGATACGCAGTATTTT. Its protein is CASSLGLAGENTDTQYF.

CDR3 coding DNA: TGTGCCTGGAGTGTACACCTGAACTCCTACAATGAGCAGTTCTTC. As protein: CAWSVHLNSYNEQFF. This chain connects TRBV30 to TRBJ2-1; D is unclear. The CDR3 covers 15 residues. In germline, CDR1 is GTSNPN, CDR2 SVGIG (reference sequence). Deletions cut 0 bases from V and 0 bases from J, with 9 bases between.

A word on this clonotype: A read error may produce the germline difference seen at one junction end. J is TRBJ2-6 and V is TRBV20-1, with unresolved D. The CDR3 totals 15 residues. Germline lookup yields CDR1 DFQATT and CDR2 SNEGSKA (reference sequence). The CDR3 here is CSARNPLSEANVLTF. CDR3 DNA: TGCAGTGCTAGAAACCCTCTATCTGAGGCCAACGTCCTGACTTTC.

This clonotype came up once. This rearrangement joins TRBV7-9 to TRBJ1-2; TRBD1 aligns across 9 bases. The CDR3 sequence is 16 residues long. Germline CDR1 is SEHNR and CDR2 is FQNEAQ (reference sequence). The V gene end was trimmed by 3 bases and the J gene end by 8 bases; junction bases not matched to a gene: 13. CDR3 nucleotides: TGTGCCAGCAGCTTCGGGCCACAGGGGGCCTCAAGCGGCTACACCTTC. Its translation: CASSFGPQGASSGYTF. Based on the CDR3 plus reference TRBV7-9 and TRBJ1-2, the full variable domain is DTGVSQNPRHKITKRGQNVTFRCDPISEHNRLYWYRQTLGQGPEFLTYFQNEAQLEKSRLLSDRFSAERPKGSFSTLEIQRTEQGDSAMYLCASSFGPQGASSGYTFGSGTRLTVV.

The chain carries TRBV12-3 or TRBV12-4 and TRBJ2-2, with no clear D. The CDR3 has 12 amino acids. Trimming took off 6 bases at V and 6 bases at J, with 8 bases between the two ends. This CDR3 is CASSYGPGELFF. Here the CDR3 DNA reads TGTGCCAGCAGCTACGGCCCCGGGGAGCTGTTTTTT.

The chain has TRBV29-1 and TRBJ2-3; D is ambiguous. This CDR3 has 13 residues. The germline CDR1 and CDR2 sequences are SQVTM and ANQGSEA. Trimming removed 4 bases from V and 2 bases from J, with 10 bases in between. CDR3 protein: CSVGRQPTDTQYF. The CDR3 DNA is TGCAGCGTTGGAAGGCAGCCCACAGATACGCAGTATTTT.

The gene calls are TRBV29-1 and TRBJ2-1, with D perhaps being TRBD1 or TRBD2 (6 bases each). This CDR3 comprises 12 residues. Germline V lookup: CDR1 SQVTM, CDR2 ANQGSEA. Between the trimmed V and J ends, which lost 7 bases and 8 bases, there was a span of 15 bases. The CDR3, as DNA: TGCAGCGCCCGGACGAGGGGGGATGAGCAGTTCTTC. Amino acid sequence: CSARTRGDEQFF.

This clonotype was recorded once. The chain is built from TRBV20-1 and TRBJ1-6; no firm D call. Trimming cost V 5 bases and J 9 bases, with 14 bases left between them. The CDR3 is 13 amino acids. Germline-derived CDR1 and CDR2 are DFQATT and SNEGSKA (reference sequence). The CDR3 bases are TGCAGTGCTGCCACCGAGGGTTTTTCACCCCTCCACTTT. Translating gives CSAATEGFSPLHF.

This chain links TRBV3-1 with TRBJ2-5; D gene ambiguous. CDR1 and CDR2 from the germline V gene are LGHDT and YNNKEL (reference sequence). The CDR3 is 12 residues long. The ends were cut back, 3 bases at V and 2 bases at J, with 4 bases in the middle. This chain's CDR3 is CASSQSQETQYF. In nucleotides, the CDR3 is TGTGCCAGCAGCCAGAGTCAAGAGACCCAGTACTTC.

CDR3: CASSQLGQALSYTF. CDR3 nucleotide sequence: TGTGCCAGCAGCCAACTAGGACAGGCCCTTTCCTACACCTTC. V usage is TRBV4-2 and J usage is TRBJ1-2, with 7 bases identical to TRBD1. In germline, CDR1 is LGHNA, CDR2 YNFKEQ. V shed 2 bases, J shed 10 bases, and the junction held 10 bases outside the gene matches. There are 14 residues in the CDR3.